This T cell receptor beta chain is from a study of shared clonotypes between healthy human individuals. Findings of the study overall: In several donors, about 5% of naive CD4 clonotypes appeared in common.

Measured with immunoSEQ multiplex PCR; TCRdb has only the in-frame clones, and not every one. The sample carries about 1.1 million clones, about four fifths recorded once. Deletions cut 5 bases from V and 2 bases from J, with 6 bases between. The germline gives CDR1 MNHEY, CDR2 SVGAGI. The CDR3 is 12 amino acids. About this clone itself: Its specificity is unknown.

Specimen: memory CD4+ T cells from PBMCs. Subset specified: CD45RA-negative fraction. This sequence joins TRBV6-5 and TRBJ2-5; D is unresolved. The receptor's source is a man younger than 35 in good health. Some clones in this sample may be carry-over from other donors' samples. CDR3 in DNA: TGTGCCAGCAGTCCAAGGCAAGAGACCCAGTACTTC. Translating gives CASSPRQETQYF.